This passage covers 25 T cell receptor beta chains from one sample sequenced in a study of immune characterization of retroperitoneal liposarcoma. TCRdb reprocessed the PCR reads via MiXCR and lists one record per CDR3 protein. In the table there are over 5,000 distinct CDR3 sequences, around a third of which are singletons. Source material: tumor tissue. These receptors all stem from a female donor with retroperitoneal liposarcoma.

About this clonotype: Because the CDR3's place on the DNA is in doubt, the DNA is left out and the CDR3 is given as listed by TCRdb. J is TRBJ2-1 and V is TRBV7-5. TRBV7-5 is flagged as a pseudogene. The CDR3 is 15 amino acids in total, end residues counted. CDR3 sequence reads: CISVSEASVSYKQYF.

The J gene is TRBJ2-7, the V gene TRBV7-6, with 7 nucleotides matching TRBD1. Trimming took 3 bases from V and 0 from J; bases not matched to a gene: 5. The CDR3 runs 15 residues. Germline CDR1 SGHVS, CDR2 FNYEAQ. CDR3 sequence reads: CASSLHWDSSYEQYF. CDR3 DNA: TGTGCCAGCAGCTTGCATTGGGACAGCTCCTACGAGCAGTACTTC. The variable domain in full, completed from reference TRBV7-6 and TRBJ2-7, reads GAGVSQSPRYKVTKRGQDVALRCDPISGHVSLYWYRQALGQGPEFLTYFNYEAQQDKSGLPNDRFSAERPEGSISTLTIQRTEQRDSAMYRCASSLHWDSSYEQYFGPGTRLTVT.

In its sample, this clonotype was seen many times. The chain employs TRBV6-1 and TRBJ2-1; 12 bases fit TRBD2. J was trimmed by 6 bases and V by 6 bases; bases with no gene match: 3. This CDR3 region has 14 residues. CDR1 MNHNS and CDR2 SASEGT come from the germline V gene. The CDR3 sequence is CASSGLAGLNEQFF. CDR3 nucleotide sequence: TGTGCCAGCAGCGGACTAGCGGGGCTCAATGAGCAGTTCTTC.

This chain connects TRBV6-6 to TRBJ2-1; D is possibly TRBD1 (6 bases). V lost 0 bases and J 3 bases, leaving 12 bases between the germline ends. CDR3 length: 16 residues. Germline CDR1 is MNHNY and CDR2 is SVGAGI (reference sequence). CDR3 amino acids: CASSYSATGVYNEQFF. DNA for the CDR3: TGTGCCAGCAGTTACTCGGCGACAGGAGTCTACAATGAGCAGTTCTTC.

This clonotype showed up just a few times. The chain recombines TRBV7-2 with TRBJ2-1; D perhaps matches TRBD2 (6 bases). V dropped 1 base and J dropped 10 bases, with 11 bases sitting between them. The CDR3 has 13 residues. Per germline, CDR1 SGHTA and CDR2 FQGNSA. CDR3 nucleotide sequence: TGTGCCAGCAGCTTAGGTTTCGGGAGCGAGCAGTTCTTC. As protein: CASSLGFGSEQFF. Full variable domain (rest looked up from reference TRBV7-2 and TRBJ2-1): GAGVSQSPSNKVTEKGKDVELRCDPISGHTALYWYRQSLGQGLEFLIYFQGNSAPDKSGLPSDRFSAERTGGSVSTLTIQRTQQEDSAVYLCASSLGFGSEQFFGPGTRLTVL.

This chain connects TRBV6-1 to TRBJ2-1, with 8 bases identical to TRBD2. V lost 10 bases, J lost 4 bases, and 12 bases stayed unmatched. In germline, CDR1 is MNHNS, CDR2 SASEGT. This CDR3 is built from 15 residues. The CDR3: CATQAGLAGYNEQFF. The CDR3 DNA reads as TGTGCCACCCAGGCCGGCCTAGCGGGTTACAATGAGCAGTTCTTC.

The rearrangement joins TRBV20-1 to TRBJ2-1, with D uncertain. The end of the DNA aligns better with TRBJ2-7, so the J call may be wrong. CDR3 size: 14 residues. CDR1 is DFQATT, CDR2 SNEGSKA, per germline (reference sequence). This chain's CDR3 is CSARAPGLSYEQYF. CDR3 nucleotide sequence: TGCAGTGCTAGAGCCCCGGGTCTCTCCTACGAGCAGTACTTC.

This chain links TRBV7-6 with TRBJ2-3; the D is unclear. The CDR3 loop spans 15 amino acids. V was pared by 5 bases and J by 5 bases, with 17 bases between. Germline loops: CDR1 SGHVS, CDR2 FNYEAQ. CDR3: CASSPGGPARDTQYF. CDR3 in DNA: TGTGCCAGCAGCCCCGGTGGGCCGGCTAGAGATACGCAGTATTTT.

This rearrangement joins TRBV6-1 to TRBJ2-3; maybe TRBD2 (6 bases). V lost 4 bases and J 4 bases, leaving 18 bases between the germline ends. In germline, CDR1 is MNHNS, CDR2 SASEGT. The CDR3 has 16 amino acids. CDR3 protein: CASSGPTDYWADTQYF. DNA of the CDR3: TGTGCCAGCAGTGGACCGACGGACTATTGGGCAGATACGCAGTATTTT.

This clonotype occurred many times. The gene calls are TRBV7-2 and TRBJ1-3; no firm D call. V was shortened by 3 bases and J by 1 base, with 7 bases between the two germline ends. The CDR3 is 14 amino acids. CDR1 is SGHTA and CDR2 is FQGNSA in the germline V gene. CDR3 nucleotides: TGTGCCAGCAGCTTTCCCAGGTCTGGAAACACCATATATTTT. This translates into CASSFPRSGNTIYF.

J is TRBJ1-5 and V is TRBV20-1; perhaps TRBD1 as D (6 bases). CDR3 length: 15 amino acids. The V and J ends lost 3 bases and 7 bases respectively, with 19 bases between them. The V gene's germline CDR1 is DFQATT and CDR2 SNEGSKA (reference sequence). CDR3 in DNA: TGCAGTGCTAGTCAGGGCAGGGGTGTTCGCCAGCCCCAGCATTTT. Its protein product is CSASQGRGVRQPQHF.

The genes are TRBV10-1 and TRBJ2-7; no firm D call. The CDR3 covers 14 residues. CDR1 is WNHNN and CDR2 is SYGVQD in the germline V gene (reference sequence). With 6 bases removed from V and 5 bases from J, the gap between germline ends came to 17 bases. CDR3 bases: TGCGCCAGCAGGGCGCCAGGTCAGGTAGACGAGCAGTACTTC. Amino acid sequence: CASRAPGQVDEQYF.

CDR3 coding DNA: TGTGCCAGCAGTTTAGCTAATGAAAAACTGTTTTTT. It encodes CASSLANEKLFF. V is TRBV12-3 or TRBV12-4 and J is TRBJ1-4; D gene ambiguous. The CDR3 has 12 residues. Trimming removed 0 bases at V and 4 bases at J, with 0 bases between.

The rearrangement links TRBV7-2 to TRBJ2-3; TRBD1 might be the D (5 bases). Trimming stripped 5 bases from V and 3 bases from J, with 18 bases between. Germline loops: CDR1 SGHTA, CDR2 FQGNSA. The CDR3 spans 16 residues. The CDR3 region has the DNA TGTGCCAGCAGCGGCGTCGCAGGGCTTATAACAGATACGCAGTATTTT. Protein sequence: CASSGVAGLITDTQYF.

The chain is built from TRBV7-8 and TRBJ2-1, with 9 bases fitting TRBD1. The J call may be wrong; the DNA end is better matched by TRBJ2-7. The CDR3 runs 18 residues. Germline loops: CDR1 SGHVS, CDR2 FQNEAQ. The CDR3 sequence: CASSLLGTGSVLPYEQYF. The CDR3 DNA is TGTGCCAGCAGCTTACTCGGGACAGGGAGTGTGTTACCCTACGAGCAGTACTTC.

This clonotype was detected only a few times. This rearrangement joins TRBV6-1 to TRBJ2-1; D may be TRBD1 (5 bases). CDR1 and CDR2 (germline): MNHNS, SASEGT. This CDR3 is 15 amino acids long. Between the trimmed V and J ends, which lost 1 base and 9 bases, there was a span of 16 bases. The CDR3 protein is CASSEVGPPLFEQFF. Here the CDR3 DNA reads TGTGCCAGCAGTGAAGTGGGGCCGCCCCTTTTTGAGCAGTTCTTC.

This clonotype came up many times. The chain employs TRBV6-1 and TRBJ2-2; tentatively, D is TRBD2 (7 bases). Germline V CDR1 and CDR2: MNHNS, SASEGT. V was cut by 5 bases and J by 6 bases, with 22 bases left in between. CDR3 size: 17 residues. CDR3 sequence reads: CASSYAGRGYVPGELFF. The CDR3 DNA is TGTGCCAGCAGTTACGCGGGGAGGGGGTATGTCCCCGGGGAGCTGTTTTTT.

The V and J genes are TRBV6-1 and TRBJ2-7; 9 bases are a match to TRBD1. Germline V gives CDR1 MNHNS, CDR2 SASEGT. The CDR3 sequence is 15 residues long. With 4 bases clipped from V and 5 bases from J, the junction kept 9 bases outside the gene matches. The DNA of the CDR3 is TGTGCCAGCAGTGCCGTGACCAGGACAGGGGACGAGCAGTACTTC. It translates to CASSAVTRTGDEQYF.

This chain joins TRBV6-1 and TRBJ2-5, with 7 nucleotides matching TRBD2. V lost 6 bases to trimming and J lost 11 bases; unmatched junction nucleotides: 12. Germline assignment: CDR1 MNHNS and CDR2 SASEGT. There are 13 residues in the CDR3. CDR3: CASRLAVWSEQYF. CDR3 in DNA: TGTGCCAGCAGGCTAGCGGTGTGGAGTGAGCAGTACTTC.

There are many counts of this clonotype. The genes are TRBV6-1 and TRBJ1-6, with D maybe TRBD1 (6 bases). Germline values: CDR1 MNHNS, CDR2 SASEGT. V shed 7 bases and J shed 7 bases, with 20 bases lying between them. The CDR3 spans 16 residues. The CDR3 coding sequence is TGTGCCAGCAACCACCAGGCAGGGGATGGGAATTCACCCCTCCACTTT. Its translation is CASNHQAGDGNSPLHF.

Points on this clonotype: With a much larger clone just one base away, this may be a read error. The chain uses TRBV7-6 and TRBJ2-5, with D possibly being TRBD1 or TRBD2 (5 bases each). Germline assignment: CDR1 SGHVS and CDR2 FNYEAQ. The V end lost 5 bases, the J end lost 11 bases, and 18 bases lay between the germline ends. This CDR3 has 13 amino acids. The CDR3 sequence: CASSRTNGDLQYF. CDR3 DNA sequence: TGTGCCAGCAGCCGGACCAACGGGGACCTTCAGTACTTC.

This clonotype has just a few counts. This chain links TRBV6-1 with TRBJ2-2; D unresolved. V dropped 8 bases and J dropped 3 bases, with 7 bases sitting between them. The CDR3 is 12 residues long. Germline V gives CDR1 MNHNS, CDR2 SASEGT. CDR3 loop: CASGQYTGELFF. The CDR3, as DNA: TGTGCCAGCGGGCAGTACACCGGGGAGCTGTTTTTT.

This clonotype was seen a handful of times. The V and J genes are TRBV6-1 and TRBJ2-3, with 12 bases that match TRBD2. The CDR3 contains 15 residues. Per germline, CDR1 MNHNS and CDR2 SASEGT. J was trimmed by 9 bases and V by 5 bases; bases with no gene match: 9. DNA for the CDR3: TGTGCCAGCAGTCCTAGACTAGCGGGAGTTGAGACGCAGTATTTT. This translates into CASSPRLAGVETQYF.

This clonotype was seen a handful of times. This sequence may be a read error, since a much larger clone differs from it by one base. This rearrangement joins TRBV7-2 to TRBJ2-1; no firm D call. Between the trimmed V and J ends, which lost 1 base and 10 bases, there was a span of 17 bases. Germline CDR1 and CDR2: SGHTA and FQGNSA. CDR3 length: 15 amino acids. CDR3 loop: CASSLDRSLSYEQFF. CDR3 sequence (DNA): TGTGCCAGCAGCTTAGACCGCTCCTTATCCTACGAGCAGTTCTTC. The complete variable domain, with remaining parts taken from reference TRBV7-2 and TRBJ2-1, reads GAGVSQSPSNKVTEKGKDVELRCDPISGHTALYWYRQSLGQGLEFLIYFQGNSAPDKSGLPSDRFSAERTGGSVSTLTIQRTQQEDSAVYLCASSLDRSLSYEQFFGPGTRLTVL.

The chain combines TRBV6-5 with TRBJ2-5; D not certain. CDR3 length: 14 amino acids. Germline V CDR1 and CDR2: MNHEY, SVGAGI. V lost 6 bases to trimming and J lost 7 bases, with 18 bases between them. CDR3 DNA sequence: TGTGCCAGCAGAGATTCCCCCGCGTTGGGGACCCAGTACTTC. It specifies CASRDSPALGTQYF.